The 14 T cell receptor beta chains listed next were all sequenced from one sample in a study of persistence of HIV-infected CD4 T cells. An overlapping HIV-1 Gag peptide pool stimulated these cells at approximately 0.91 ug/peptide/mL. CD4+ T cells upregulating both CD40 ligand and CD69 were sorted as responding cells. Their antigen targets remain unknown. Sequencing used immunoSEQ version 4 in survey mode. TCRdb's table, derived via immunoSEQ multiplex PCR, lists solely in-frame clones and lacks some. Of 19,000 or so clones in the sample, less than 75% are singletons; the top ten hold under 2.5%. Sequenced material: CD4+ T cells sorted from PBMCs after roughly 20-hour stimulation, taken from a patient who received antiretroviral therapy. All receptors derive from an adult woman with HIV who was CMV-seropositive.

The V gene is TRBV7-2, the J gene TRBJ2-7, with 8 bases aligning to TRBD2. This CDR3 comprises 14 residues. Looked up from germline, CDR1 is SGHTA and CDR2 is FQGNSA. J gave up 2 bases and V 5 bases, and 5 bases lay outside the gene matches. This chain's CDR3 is CASSQLAVAYEQYF. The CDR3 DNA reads TGTGCCAGCAGCCAACTAGCGGTAGCCTACGAGCAGTACTTC.

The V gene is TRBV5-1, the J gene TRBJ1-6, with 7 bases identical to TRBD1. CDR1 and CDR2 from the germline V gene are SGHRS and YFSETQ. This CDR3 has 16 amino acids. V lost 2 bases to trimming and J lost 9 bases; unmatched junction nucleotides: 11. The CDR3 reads CASSFGGGDEGSPLHF. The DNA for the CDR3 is TGCGCCAGCAGCTTTGGAGGGGGCGATGAGGGTTCACCCCTCCACTTT.

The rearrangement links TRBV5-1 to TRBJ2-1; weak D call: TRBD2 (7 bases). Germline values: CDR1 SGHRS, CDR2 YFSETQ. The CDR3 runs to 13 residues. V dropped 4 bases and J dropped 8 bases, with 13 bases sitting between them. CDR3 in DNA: TGCGCCAGCAGCAGGCAGGGGAGGGATGAGCAGTTCTTC. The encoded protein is CASSRQGRDEQFF.

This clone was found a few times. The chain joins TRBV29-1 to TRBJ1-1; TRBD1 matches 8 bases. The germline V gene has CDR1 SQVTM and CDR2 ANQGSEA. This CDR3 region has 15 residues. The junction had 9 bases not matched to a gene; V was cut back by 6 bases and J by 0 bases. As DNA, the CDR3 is TGCAGCGTAACCAGGGGGCTGATGGTGAACACTGAAGCTTTCTTT. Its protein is CSVTRGLMVNTEAFF.

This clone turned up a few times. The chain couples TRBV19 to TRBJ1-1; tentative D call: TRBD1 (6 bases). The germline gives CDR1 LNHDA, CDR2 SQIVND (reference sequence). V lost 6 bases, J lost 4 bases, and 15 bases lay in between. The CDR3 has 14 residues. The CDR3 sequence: CASRRQVVSTEAFF. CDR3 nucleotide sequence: TGTGCCAGTAGGCGACAGGTAGTGAGCACTGAAGCTTTCTTT.

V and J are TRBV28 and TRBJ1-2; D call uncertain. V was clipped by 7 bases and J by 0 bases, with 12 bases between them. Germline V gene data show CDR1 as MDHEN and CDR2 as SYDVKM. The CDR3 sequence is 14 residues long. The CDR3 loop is CASTFSGPNYGYTF. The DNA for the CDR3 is TGTGCCAGCACCTTTTCCGGGCCTAACTATGGCTACACCTTC.

The DNA for the CDR3 is TGTGCCTGGAGTGTACGTGAGAACACTGAAGCTTTCTTT. Its translation: CAWSVRENTEAFF. The rearrangement joins TRBV30 to TRBJ1-1, with D unresolved. Trimming took off 0 bases at V and 1 base at J, with 6 bases between the two ends. The CDR3 is 13 residues long. The germline V gene encodes CDR1 GTSNPN and CDR2 SVGIG (reference sequence).

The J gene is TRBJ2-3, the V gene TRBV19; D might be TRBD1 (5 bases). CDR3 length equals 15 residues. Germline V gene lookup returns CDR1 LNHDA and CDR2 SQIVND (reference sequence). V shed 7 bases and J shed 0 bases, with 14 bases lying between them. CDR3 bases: TGTGCCAGTACCCCGCAAGGGGTAAGCACAGATACGCAGTATTTT. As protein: CASTPQGVSTDTQYF.

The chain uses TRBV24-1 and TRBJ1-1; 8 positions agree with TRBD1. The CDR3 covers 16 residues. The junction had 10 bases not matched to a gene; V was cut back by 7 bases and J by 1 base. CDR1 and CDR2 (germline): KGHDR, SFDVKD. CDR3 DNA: TGTGCCACCAGAGACAACAGGGGGTGGGAGAACACTGAAGCTTTCTTT. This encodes CATRDNRGWENTEAFF.

In DNA form, the CDR3 reads TGTGCCAGCAGCTTACGTGAGCGGGGGAACACCGGGGAGCTGTTTTTT. Its protein is CASSLRERGNTGELFF. The chain has TRBV7-2 and TRBJ2-2; TRBD2 agrees at 7 bases. J gave up 1 base and V 2 bases, and 4 bases lay outside the gene matches. The germline gives CDR1 SGHTA, CDR2 FQGNSA. This CDR3 spans 16 amino acids.

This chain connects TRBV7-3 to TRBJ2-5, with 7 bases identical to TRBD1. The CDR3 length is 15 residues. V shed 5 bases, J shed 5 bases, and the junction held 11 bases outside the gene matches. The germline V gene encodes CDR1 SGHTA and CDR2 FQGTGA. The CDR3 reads CASSRDRVSGETQYF. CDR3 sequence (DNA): TGTGCCAGCAGCCGAGACAGGGTGTCGGGGGAGACCCAGTACTTC.

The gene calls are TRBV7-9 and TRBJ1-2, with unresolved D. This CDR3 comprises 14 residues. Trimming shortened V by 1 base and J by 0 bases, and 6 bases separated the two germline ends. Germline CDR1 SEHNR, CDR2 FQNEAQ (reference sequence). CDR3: CASSLVVPNYGYTF. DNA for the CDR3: TGTGCCAGCAGCTTAGTGGTACCTAACTATGGCTACACCTTC.

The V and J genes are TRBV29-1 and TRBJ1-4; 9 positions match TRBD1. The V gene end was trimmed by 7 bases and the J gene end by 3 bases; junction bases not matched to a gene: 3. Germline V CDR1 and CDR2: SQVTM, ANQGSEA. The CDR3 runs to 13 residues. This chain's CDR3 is CSAGTGSNEKLFF. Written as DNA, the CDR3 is TGCAGCGCCGGGACAGGGTCTAATGAAAAACTGTTTTTT.

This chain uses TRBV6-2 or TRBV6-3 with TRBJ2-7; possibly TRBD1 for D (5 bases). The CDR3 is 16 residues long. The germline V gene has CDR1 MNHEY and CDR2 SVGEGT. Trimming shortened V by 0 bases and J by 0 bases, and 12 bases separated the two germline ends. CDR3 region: CASSYSGHKASYEQYV. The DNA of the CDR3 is TGTGCCAGCAGTTACTCCGGACATAAGGCCTCCTACGAGCAGTACGTC.